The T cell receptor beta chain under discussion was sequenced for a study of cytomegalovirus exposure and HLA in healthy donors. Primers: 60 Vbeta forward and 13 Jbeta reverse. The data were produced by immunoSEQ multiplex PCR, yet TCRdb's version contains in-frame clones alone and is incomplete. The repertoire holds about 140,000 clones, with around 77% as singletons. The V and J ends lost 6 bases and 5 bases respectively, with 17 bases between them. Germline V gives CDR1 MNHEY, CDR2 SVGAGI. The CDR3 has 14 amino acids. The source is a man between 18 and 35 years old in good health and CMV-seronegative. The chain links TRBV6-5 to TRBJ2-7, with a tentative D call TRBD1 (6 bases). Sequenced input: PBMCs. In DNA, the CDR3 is TGTGCCAGCAGAGTCGACAGGCCCGCAAACGAGCAGTACTTC. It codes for CASRVDRPANEQYF.